This passage covers 9 T cell receptor beta chains from one sample sequenced in a study of blood T cell repertoires in COVID-19. Clones were read by immunoSEQ multiplex PCR, and TCRdb kept only the in-frame ones, dropping some. The data show fewer than 300,000 clones, about 86% seen once. The source material was peripheral blood. The receptors here all came from an older man with acute or convalescent COVID-19.

This chain joins TRBV27 and TRBJ1-1; TRBD1 agrees at 7 bases. After removal of 7 bases from V and 1 base from J, the junction contained 12 bases not matched to a gene. CDR3 size: 16 residues. Germline loops: CDR1 MNHEY, CDR2 SMNVEV (reference sequence). The CDR3 loop is CASTKTGQLSNTEAFF. The CDR3 nucleotides are TGTGCCAGCACAAAAACGGGACAGCTCTCGAACACTGAAGCTTTCTTT.

This clone showed up just once. V is TRBV28 and J is TRBJ2-5; 9 bases map to TRBD2. J lost 5 bases, V lost 7 bases, and 8 bases had no gene match. CDR1 is MDHEN and CDR2 is SYDVKM in the germline V gene. This CDR3 comprises 14 residues. CDR3 nucleotides: TGTGCCAGCACCTTGGCGGGAGGGTTGGAGACCCAGTACTTC. Translating it yields CASTLAGGLETQYF. Complete variable domain (other parts from reference TRBV28 and TRBJ2-5): DVKVTQSSRYLVKRTGEKVFLECVQDMDHENMFWYRQDPGLGLRLIYFSYDVKMKEKGDIPEGYSVSREKKERFSLILESASTNQTSMYLCASTLAGGLETQYFGPGTRLLVL.

This clone was seen only once. V is TRBV11-2 and J is TRBJ2-7, with TRBD1 identical over 7 bases. The CDR3 loop spans 16 amino acids. V trimming: 1 base; J trimming: 2 bases; junction bases outside the gene matches: 8. Germline V CDR1 and CDR2: SGHAT, FQNNGV. CDR3 DNA: TGTGCCAGCAGCTTAGCCAAGGACAGGATGACCTACGAGCAGTACTTC. Protein sequence: CASSLAKDRMTYEQYF. The full variable domain, completed using reference TRBV11-2 and TRBJ2-7, is EAGVAQSPRYKIIEKRQSVAFWCNPISGHATLYWYQQILGQGPKLLIQFQNNGVVDDSQLPKDRFSAERLKGVDSTLKIQPAKLEDSAVYLCASSLAKDRMTYEQYFGPGTRLTVT.

The V and J genes are TRBV28 and TRBJ1-4; 7 nucleotides align to TRBD1. V was pared by 5 bases and J by 11 bases, with 14 bases of the junction left unmatched. CDR1 and CDR2 (germline): MDHEN, SYDVKM. CDR3 length: 15 amino acids. This CDR3 is CASSQPGQVIGKLFF. Here the CDR3 DNA reads TGTGCCAGCAGTCAGCCCGGACAGGTTATCGGGAAACTGTTTTTT.

This chain uses TRBV30 with TRBJ2-2; 14 bases fit TRBD2. Germline V CDR1 and CDR2: GTSNPN, SVGIG (reference sequence). Trimming took 4 bases from V and 4 from J; bases not matched to a gene: 14. The CDR3 is 19 amino acids. As DNA, the CDR3 is TGTGCCTGGAAATTTAGGATGGGACTAGCGGGAGTGGGCACCGGGGAGCTGTTTTTT. This codes for CAWKFRMGLAGVGTGELFF.

J is TRBJ2-5 and V is TRBV18, with D uncertain. The V and J ends lost 2 bases and 5 bases respectively, with 9 bases between them. This CDR3 is 13 amino acids long. Germline V gene data show CDR1 as KGHSH and CDR2 as LQKENI. Here the CDR3 DNA reads TGTGCCAGCTCACCAGGCCTTTCGGAGACCCAGTACTTC. Translation: CASSPGLSETQYF.

The genes are TRBV28 and TRBJ2-3; D may be TRBD2 (6 bases). Trimming stripped 6 bases from V and 5 bases from J, with 9 bases between. The CDR3 covers 12 residues. Germline assignment: CDR1 MDHEN and CDR2 SYDVKM. In DNA form, the CDR3 reads TGTGCCAGCAGGGCTAGCGAAGATACGCAGTATTTT. This codes for CASRASEDTQYF.

The rearrangement uses TRBV27 and TRBJ1-4; D is ambiguous. Between the trimmed V and J ends, which lost 2 bases and 2 bases, there was a span of 12 bases. The CDR3 extends over 16 amino acids. Per the germline V gene, CDR1 is MNHEY and CDR2 is SMNVEV (reference sequence). The CDR3 region is CASSLAGLGTNEKLFF. CDR3 bases: TGTGCCAGCAGTTTAGCGGGGTTGGGGACTAATGAAAAACTGTTTTTT.

The V gene is TRBV5-4, the J gene TRBJ2-1, with 12 bases matching TRBD2. With V trimmed by 3 bases and J by 4 bases, 11 bases remained unmatched. Germline V gives CDR1 SGHNT, CDR2 YYREEE (reference sequence). This CDR3 region has 18 residues. This chain's CDR3 is CASSSQLALAGGYNEQFF. The CDR3 DNA sequence: TGTGCCAGCAGCTCCCAACTGGCACTAGCGGGAGGATACAATGAGCAGTTCTTC.